Below, one T cell receptor beta chain is given with its context. Negative isolation was used for CD8+ and CD4+ T cells, and FACS enrichment was applied to TEMRA cells. This sample was taken from a study of CD8 T cells in Susac syndrome. The CDR3 sequence is 12 residues long. V was trimmed by 7 bases and J by 7 bases, leaving 13 bases between them. CDR1 is SQVTM, CDR2 ANQGSEA, per germline. RNA totalling about 0.5 to 1 ug underwent reverse transcription with random hexamers. Amplification of the TCR beta CDR3 was carried out by immunoSEQ multiplex PCR, which spanned a total of 54 Vbeta and 13 Jbeta segments. TCRdb processed the immunoSEQ multiplex PCR reads anew with MiXCR; each CDR3 protein has one entry. Seen here are 100,000 to 150,000 distinct CDR3 sequences, more than 90% observed once, and the top ten hold roughly 0.087%.

The receptor's source is a human donor in good health. Material for sequencing was CD4+ T cells from PBMCs. This chain joins TRBV29-1 and TRBJ1-4, with no clear D. CDR3 sequence: CSGKSGSEKLFF. The CDR3 DNA reads TGCAGCGGAAAATCAGGAAGTGAAAAACTGTTTTTT.